This is a list of T cell receptor beta chains from one sample in a study of T-cell reconstitution after alpha-beta-depleted transplantation in children. TCRdb redid the calling of the PCR reads with MiXCR, one entry per CDR3 protein. The sample carries 610,000 or so distinct CDR3 sequences, 25% to 30% recorded once. The sample consisted of PBMCs, taken before TCRalphabeta/CD19-depleted stem cell transplant. Receptors were obtained from a boy less than two years old with Wiskott-Aldrich syndrome, due to receive a stem cell transplant. Both conserved end residues are part of each CDR3. D genes are given only for firm matches.

V gene,D gene,J gene,CDR3 protein
TRBV10-3,.,TRBJ2-7,CAISESTVFYEQYF
TRBV4-2,.,TRBJ2-7,CASSQEPSWDLYEQYF
TRBV20-1,.,TRBJ2-7,CSARKRVSYEQYF
TRBV4-2,.,TRBJ2-5,CASSQAWQGSETQYF
TRBV4-2,TRBD2,TRBJ2-4,CASSQRKTSSKNIQYF
TRBV10-3,TRBD2,TRBJ2-1,CAISGPTSGRGGYNEQFF
TRBV29-1,.,TRBJ1-2,CSVIDSYGYTF
TRBV5-1,.,TRBJ2-7,CASSLAGQAYEQYF
TRBV12-3/TRBV12-4,.,TRBJ2-7,CASSGTSSGGEQYF
TRBV5-1,TRBD2,TRBJ2-1,CASSLLASGSDNEQFF
TRBV20-1,TRBD1,TRBJ2-7,CSASTNPGQGAEQYF
TRBV10-2,.,TRBJ1-2,CASSSLPRVEGYGYTF
TRBV10-2,TRBD1,TRBJ2-7,CASRKQGTYEQYF
TRBV3-1,TRBD2,TRBJ2-3,CASSQTGTSGKYTQYF
TRBV27,.,TRBJ2-1,CASWPLGILSHEQFF
TRBV5-4,TRBD2,TRBJ2-6,CASSFWDRLAGGSGANVLTF
TRBV30,.,TRBJ1-3,CAWTSGASGNTIYF
TRBV5-1,.,TRBJ1-5,CASSLWGGNQPQHF
TRBV5-1,.,TRBJ2-5,CASSLELIYDRETQYF
TRBV27,TRBD2,TRBJ2-1,CASSLWVGGSSYNEQFF
TRBV5-1,TRBD1,TRBJ2-7,CASSSGQAAYEQYF
TRBV11-2,.,TRBJ2-6,CASSPTAPGAPPGANVLTF
TRBV5-1,.,TRBJ1-3,CARRDNRTIYF
TRBV19,.,TRBJ1-4,CASSPPSEKLFF
TRBV5-1,.,TRBJ2-3,CASSLWDFTDTQYF
TRBV21-1,.,TRBJ2-1,CASSRSGTHYNEQFF
TRBV27,TRBD2,TRBJ2-1,CASSLISGSTEQFF
TRBV10-3,.,TRBJ2-7,CAISFSSYPYEQYF
TRBV30,TRBD2,TRBJ2-1,CAWRGLAGMHEQFF
TRBV20-1,.,TRBJ2-3,CSANPGTLGDTQYF
TRBV5-1,.,TRBJ2-1,CASSLVSEAEQFF
TRBV12-3/TRBV12-4,.,TRBJ2-7,CASSLSRGDSAYEQYF
TRBV29-1,TRBD2,TRBJ2-7,CSVGGLLSYEQYF
TRBV5-1,.,TRBJ2-7,CASSGVDTYEQYF
TRBV20-1,TRBD1,TRBJ2-2,CSASTGGMNTGELFF
TRBV7-2,.,TRBJ2-1,CASRSPRDGDNEQFF
TRBV2,TRBD1,TRBJ2-7,CASSVDRGSEQYF
TRBV5-1,.,TRBJ2-1,CASSLEYRDTEQFF
TRBV30,.,TRBJ1-2,CAWSRRAEDYGYTF
TRBV9,.,TRBJ2-3,CASSMRGLASTDTQYF